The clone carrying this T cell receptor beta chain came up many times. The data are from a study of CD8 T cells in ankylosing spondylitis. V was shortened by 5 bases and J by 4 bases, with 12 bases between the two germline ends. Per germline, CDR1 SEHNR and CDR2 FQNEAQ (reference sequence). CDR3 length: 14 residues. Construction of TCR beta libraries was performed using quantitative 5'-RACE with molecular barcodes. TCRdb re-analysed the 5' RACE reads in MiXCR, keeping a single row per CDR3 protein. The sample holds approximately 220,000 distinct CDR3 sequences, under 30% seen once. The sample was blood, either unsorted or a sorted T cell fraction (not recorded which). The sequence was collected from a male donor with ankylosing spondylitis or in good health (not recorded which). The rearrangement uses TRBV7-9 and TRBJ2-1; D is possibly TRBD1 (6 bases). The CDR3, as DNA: TGTGCCAGCAGCCGCGGACAGTCATACAATGAGCAGTTCTTC. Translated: CASSRGQSYNEQFF.